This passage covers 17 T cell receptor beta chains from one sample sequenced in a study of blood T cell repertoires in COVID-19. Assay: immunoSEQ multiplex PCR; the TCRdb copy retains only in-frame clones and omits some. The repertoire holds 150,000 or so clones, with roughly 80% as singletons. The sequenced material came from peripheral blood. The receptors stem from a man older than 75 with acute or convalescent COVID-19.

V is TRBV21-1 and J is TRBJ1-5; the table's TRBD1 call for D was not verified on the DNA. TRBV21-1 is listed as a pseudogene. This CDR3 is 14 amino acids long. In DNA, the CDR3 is TGTGCCAGCATGGCACAGTATAGCAATCAGCCCCAGCATTTT. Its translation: CASMAQYSNQPQHF.

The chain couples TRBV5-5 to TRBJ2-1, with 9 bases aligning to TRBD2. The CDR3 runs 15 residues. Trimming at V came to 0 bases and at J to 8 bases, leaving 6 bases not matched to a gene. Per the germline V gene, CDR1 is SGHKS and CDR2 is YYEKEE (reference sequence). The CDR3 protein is CASSLDGGGAYEQFF. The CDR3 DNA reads TGTGCCAGCAGCTTGGACGGCGGGGGGGCCTATGAGCAGTTCTTC.

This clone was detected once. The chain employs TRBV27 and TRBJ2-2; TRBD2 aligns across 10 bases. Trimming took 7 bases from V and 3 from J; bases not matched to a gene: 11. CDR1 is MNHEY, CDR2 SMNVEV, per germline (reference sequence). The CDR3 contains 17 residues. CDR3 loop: CASTQGSGGADTGELFF. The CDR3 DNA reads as TGTGCCAGCACCCAAGGGAGCGGGGGGGCGGACACCGGGGAGCTGTTTTTT.

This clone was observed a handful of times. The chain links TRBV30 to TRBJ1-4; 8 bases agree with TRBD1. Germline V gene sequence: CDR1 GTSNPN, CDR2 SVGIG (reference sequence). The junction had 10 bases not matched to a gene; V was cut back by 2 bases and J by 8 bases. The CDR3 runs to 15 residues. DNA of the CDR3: TGTGCCTGGAGTCCCCCGGGACAGGTCCGAGAAAAACTGTTTTTT. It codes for CAWSPPGQVREKLFF.

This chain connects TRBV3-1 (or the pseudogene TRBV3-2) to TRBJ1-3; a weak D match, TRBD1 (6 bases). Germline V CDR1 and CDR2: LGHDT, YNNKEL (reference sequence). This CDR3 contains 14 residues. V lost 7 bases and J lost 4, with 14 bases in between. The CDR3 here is CASKGEDRGNTIYF. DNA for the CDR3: TGTGCCAGCAAGGGGGAAGACAGGGGAAACACCATATATTTT.

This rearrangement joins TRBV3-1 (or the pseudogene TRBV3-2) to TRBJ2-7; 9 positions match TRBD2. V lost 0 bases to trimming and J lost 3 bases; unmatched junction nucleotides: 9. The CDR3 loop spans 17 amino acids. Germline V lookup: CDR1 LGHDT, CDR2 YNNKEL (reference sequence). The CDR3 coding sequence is TGTGCCAGCAGCCAAGAGTCTGGTAGCGGGGGCTACTACGAGCAGTACTTC. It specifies CASSQESGSGGYYEQYF.

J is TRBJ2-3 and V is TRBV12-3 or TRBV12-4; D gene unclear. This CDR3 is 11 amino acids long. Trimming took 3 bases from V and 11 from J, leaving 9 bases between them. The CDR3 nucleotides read TGTGCCAGCAGTTTCGAGGAGAGGCAGTATTTT. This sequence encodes CASSFEERQYF.

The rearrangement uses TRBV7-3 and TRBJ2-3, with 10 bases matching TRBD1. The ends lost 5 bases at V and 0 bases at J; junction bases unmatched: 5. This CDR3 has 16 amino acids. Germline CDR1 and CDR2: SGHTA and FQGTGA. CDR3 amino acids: CASSKTGGRSTDTQYF. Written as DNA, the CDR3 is TGTGCCAGCAGCAAGACAGGGGGCAGAAGCACAGATACGCAGTATTTT.

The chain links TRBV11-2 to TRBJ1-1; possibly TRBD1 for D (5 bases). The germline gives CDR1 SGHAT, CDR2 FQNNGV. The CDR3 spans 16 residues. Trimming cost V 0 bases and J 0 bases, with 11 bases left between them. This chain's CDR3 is CASSLDLGLLNTEAFF. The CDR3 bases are TGTGCCAGCAGCTTAGATCTGGGACTGCTGAACACTGAAGCTTTCTTT.

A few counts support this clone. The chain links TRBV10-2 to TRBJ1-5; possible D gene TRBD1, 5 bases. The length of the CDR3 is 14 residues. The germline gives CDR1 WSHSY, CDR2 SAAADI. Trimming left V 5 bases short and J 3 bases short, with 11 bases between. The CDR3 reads CASSPSDNNQPQHF. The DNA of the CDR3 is TGCGCCAGCAGTCCTTCGGACAACAATCAGCCCCAGCATTTT.

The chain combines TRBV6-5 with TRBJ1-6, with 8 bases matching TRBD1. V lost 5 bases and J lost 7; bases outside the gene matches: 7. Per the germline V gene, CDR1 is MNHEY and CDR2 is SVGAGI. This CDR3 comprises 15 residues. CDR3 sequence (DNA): TGTGCCAGCAGTAGAGGACAGGGAGCCAATTCACCCCTCCACTTT. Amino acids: CASSRGQGANSPLHF.

CDR3 sequence reads: CASSPAGGARGGYTF. The CDR3 nucleotides are TGTGCCAGCAGCCCAGCAGGGGGCGCAAGGGGAGGCTACACCTTC. The chain recombines TRBV3-1 (or the pseudogene TRBV3-2) with TRBJ1-2; TRBD1 matches 8 bases. After removal of 4 bases from V and 8 bases from J, the junction contained 12 bases not matched to a gene. Germline V CDR1 and CDR2: LGHDT, YNNKEL (reference sequence). The CDR3 is 15 residues long.

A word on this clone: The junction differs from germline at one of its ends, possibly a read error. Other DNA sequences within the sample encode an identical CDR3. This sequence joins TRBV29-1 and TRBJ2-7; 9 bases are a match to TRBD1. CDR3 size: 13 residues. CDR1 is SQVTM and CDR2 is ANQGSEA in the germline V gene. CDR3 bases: TGCAGCGTTGGACGACAGGGGGGCTACGAGCAATACTTC. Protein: CSVGRQGGYEQYF.

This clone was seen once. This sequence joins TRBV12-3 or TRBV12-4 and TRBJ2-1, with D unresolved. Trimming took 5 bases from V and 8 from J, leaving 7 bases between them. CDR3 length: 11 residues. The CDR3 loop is CASSMFYEQFF. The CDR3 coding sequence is TGTGCCAGCAGTATGTTCTATGAGCAGTTCTTC.

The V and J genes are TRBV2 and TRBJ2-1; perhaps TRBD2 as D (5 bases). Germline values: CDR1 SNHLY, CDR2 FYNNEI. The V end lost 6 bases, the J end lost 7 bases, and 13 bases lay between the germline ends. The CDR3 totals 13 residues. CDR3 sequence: CASRAGSRNEQFF. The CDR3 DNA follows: TGTGCCAGCAGGGCTGGGAGTAGGAATGAGCAGTTCTTC.

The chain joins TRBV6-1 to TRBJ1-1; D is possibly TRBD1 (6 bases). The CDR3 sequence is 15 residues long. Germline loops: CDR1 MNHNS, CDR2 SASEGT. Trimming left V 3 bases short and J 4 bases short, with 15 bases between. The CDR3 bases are TGTGCCAGCAGTGACCCAGGGGCCCCGAGCACTGAAGCTTTCTTT. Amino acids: CASSDPGAPSTEAFF.

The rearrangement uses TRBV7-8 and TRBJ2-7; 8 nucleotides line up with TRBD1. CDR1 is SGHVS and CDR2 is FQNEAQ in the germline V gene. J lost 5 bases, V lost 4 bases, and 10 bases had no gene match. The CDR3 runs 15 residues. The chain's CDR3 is CASSSINTGGNEQYF. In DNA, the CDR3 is TGTGCCAGCAGCTCCATTAATACAGGGGGGAACGAGCAGTACTTC. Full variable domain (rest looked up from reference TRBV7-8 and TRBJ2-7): GAGVSQSPRYKVAKRGQDVALRCDPISGHVSLFWYQQALGQGPEFLTYFQNEAQLDKSGLPSDRFFAERPEGSVSTLKIQRTQQEDSAVYLCASSSINTGGNEQYFGPGTRLTVT.